Below are 5 T cell receptor beta chains sequenced from a single sample in a study of neurological immune-mediated disorders. TCRdb itself ran the 5' RACE reads through MiXCR, one entry per CDR3 protein. Of 40,000 to 55,000 distinct CDR3 sequences in the sample, less than 4% were seen once. The specimen sequenced was PBMCs. The receptors shown here come from a woman in her forties or fifties with multiple sclerosis.

This clonotype was counted ten times or more. V is TRBV7-9 and J is TRBJ2-7; D not certain. This CDR3 comprises 13 residues. Germline lookup yields CDR1 SEHNR and CDR2 FQNEAQ (reference sequence). Trimming removed 0 bases at V and 2 bases at J, with 5 bases between. CDR3 residues: CASSLADPYEQYF. The DNA for the CDR3 is TGTGCCAGCAGCTTAGCAGATCCCTACGAGCAGTACTTC.

This clonotype was recorded many times. V gene TRBV7-9 combines with J gene TRBJ2-1; TRBD1 aligns across 8 bases. The germline gives CDR1 SEHNR, CDR2 FQNEAQ (reference sequence). J was trimmed by 8 bases and V by 2 bases; bases with no gene match: 14. The CDR3 loop spans 17 amino acids. The CDR3: CASSLLRTGHRGDEQFF. The CDR3 nucleotides are TGTGCCAGCAGCTTATTACGGACAGGGCACCGCGGGGATGAGCAGTTCTTC.

This clonotype showed up many times. The genes are TRBV9 and TRBJ1-2, with 10 bases that match TRBD1. Germline trimming cut 0 bases from V and 8 bases from J; bases unmatched to any gene: 16. The CDR3 runs to 18 residues. Germline V gene data show CDR1 as SGDLS and CDR2 as YYNGEE. DNA of the CDR3: TGTGCCAGCAGCGTAGATAGGACAGGGGGATCCCGTAAGGGGGGCTACACCTTC. Its translation: CASSVDRTGGSRKGGYTF.

This clonotype was recorded at least ten times. V and J are TRBV6-5 and TRBJ1-1, with no clear D. V lost 6 bases, J lost 4 bases, and 21 bases lay in between. From germline, CDR1 is MNHEY and CDR2 SVGAGI. CDR3 size: 16 residues. In DNA, the CDR3 is TGTGCCAGCAGCCCTACGATCCTCGAGGGTGGCACTGAAGCTTTCTTT. Amino acids: CASSPTILEGGTEAFF.

This clonotype showed up many times. The genes are TRBV15 and TRBJ1-5; 7 bases map to TRBD1. The CDR3 spans 12 residues. The V gene's germline CDR1 is LNHNV and CDR2 YYDKDF (reference sequence). V lost 9 bases, J lost 5 bases, and 4 bases stayed unmatched. The CDR3 spells CATGTDYQPQHF. In DNA form, the CDR3 reads TGTGCCACTGGGACAGACTATCAGCCCCAGCATTTT. The full variable domain, rest sourced from reference TRBV15 and TRBJ1-5, is DAMVIQNPRYQVTQFGKPVTLSCSQTLNHNVMYWYQQKSSQAPKLLFHYYDKDFNNEADTPDNFQSRRPNTSFCFLDIRSPGLGDTAMYLCATGTDYQPQHFGDGTRLSIL.